This is a list of T cell receptor beta chains from one sample in a study of blood T cell repertoires in COVID-19. The assay was immunoSEQ multiplex PCR, and TCRdb's table has in-frame clones only and misses some. Of roughly 460,000 clones in the sample, around nine tenths were seen once. Sequenced sample: peripheral blood. The receptors stem from a man aged 18 to 35 with COVID-19, enrolled during active disease. Each CDR3 is given with its conserved first and last residue. A D gene is named only where the DNA matches it firmly. Clone size is not always given. Where it is, it says once, few, many or a class for expanded clones.

TRBJ2-7 | - | TRBV20-1 | - | TGCAGTGCTAGACTTAACTACGAGCAGTACTTC | CSARLNYEQYF
TRBJ1-1 | TRBD1 | TRBV18 | - | TGTGCCAGCTCACCAATCTACAGGGGGCAAGGTTACACTGAAGCTTTCTTT | CASSPIYRGQGYTEAFF
TRBJ2-5 | - | TRBV5-1 | - | TGCGCCAGCAGCTTACAACAGGACGGGACCCAGTACTTC | CASSLQQDGTQYF
TRBJ1-1 | - | TRBV18 | - | TGTGCCAGCTCACCCCGACAGCTTGAAGCTTTCTTT | CASSPRQLEAFF
TRBJ2-1 | TRBD2 | TRBV3-1/TRBV3-2 | - | TGTGCCAGCAGCCAAGTAAAGGTAGCGGGGGGTAGGAATGAGCAGTTCTTC | CASSQVKVAGGRNEQFF
TRBJ2-3 | - | TRBV19 | - | TGTGCCAGTAGTATAGCGTCCAGGGCCGCAACAGATACGCAGTATTTT | CASSIASRAATDTQYF
TRBJ1-6 | TRBD1 | TRBV6-1 | - | TGTGCCAGCAGTGGGACAAACGTCCCGGGACAGGGGGATAATTCACCCCTCCACTTT | CASSGTNVPGQGDNSPLHF
TRBJ2-1 | - | TRBV2 | - | TGTGCCAGCAGTGAAGGGGTTTTGGTAGCGGTATACAATGAGCAGTTCTTC | CASSEGVLVAVYNEQFF
TRBJ2-3 | - | TRBV6-1 | - | TGTGCCAGCAGTGATGTGGGGGCCGATACGCAGTATTTT | CASSDVGADTQYF
TRBJ2-2 | - | TRBV11-2 | - | TGTGCCAGCAGCTTAGTCCTAGTAAACACCGGGGAGCTGTTTTTT | CASSLVLVNTGELFF
TRBJ1-2 | - | TRBV18 | few | TGTGCCAGCTCACCAGGATCAGGGGATCGTAGTGCTAACTATGGCTACACCTTC | CASSPGSGDRSANYGYTF
TRBJ2-3 | TRBD1 | TRBV7-2 | - | TGTGCCAGCAGACCGGGACAGGTACCAGATACGCAGTATTTT | CASRPGQVPDTQYF
TRBJ2-1 | - | TRBV20-1 | - | TGCAGTTCCTCTCCCCTAAATGAGCAGTTCTTC | CSSSPLNEQFF
TRBJ2-5 | TRBD2 | TRBV30 | - | TGTGCCTGGAGTGTAGGCGGGAGGAAGGGGACCCAGTACTTC | CAWSVGGRKGTQYF
TRBJ2-7 | - | TRBV2 | - | TGTGCCAGCAGTGAAGCGTTGGGCAGGGGCTACGAGCAGTACTTC | CASSEALGRGYEQYF
TRBJ2-5 | TRBD1 | TRBV11-2 | - | TGTGCCAGCAGTCGGGACAGAGAAGAGACCCAGTACTTC | CASSRDREETQYF
TRBJ2-1 | - | TRBV7-9 | - | TGTGCCAGCAGCTTAACTAGCTACAATGAGCAGTTCTTC | CASSLTSYNEQFF
TRBJ2-5 | - | TRBV18 | once | TGTGCCAGCTCACCGGACGGGGTAAGACAAGAGACCCAGTACTTC | CASSPDGVRQETQYF
TRBJ1-5 | - | TRBV5-5 | - | TGTGCCAGCAGCTGGGAGCTCAATCAGCCCCAGCATTTT | CASSWELNQPQHF
TRBJ1-3 | - | TRBV7-9 | - | TGTGCCAGCAGCTTAGCCCTAAGGGGGAACACCATATATTTT | CASSLALRGNTIYF
TRBJ2-7 | - | TRBV5-1 | - | TGCGCCAGCAGCACCGAGGGCGAGCAGTACTTC | CASSTEGEQYF
TRBJ2-3 | - | TRBV6-4 | - | TGTGCCAGCAGAGACCAGGGTGTGGATACGCAGTATTTT | CASRDQGVDTQYF
TRBJ1-6 | TRBD1 | TRBV27 | - | TGTGCCAGCAGTCGGGGACAGGGTCGGAATAATTCACCCCTCCACTTT | CASSRGQGRNNSPLHF
TRBJ1-4 | - | TRBV6-5 | - | TGTGCCAGCAGGAGAGTTGCAACTAATGAAAAACTGTTTTTT | CASRRVATNEKLFF
TRBJ1-5 | - | TRBV6-5 | - | TGTGCCAGCAGTTCGACTATCGCGGGCAATCAGCCCCAGCATTTT | CASSSTIAGNQPQHF
TRBJ2-1 | - | TRBV3-1/TRBV3-2 | - | TGTGCCAGCAGCCAAGATAGGGGCAATGAGCAGTTCTTC | CASSQDRGNEQFF
TRBJ1-5 | - | TRBV18 | few | TGTGCCAGCTCATCCGGGACTCAAAGCGCTCAGCCCCAGCATTTT | CASSSGTQSAQPQHF
TRBJ2-5 | TRBD1 | TRBV18 | - | TGTGCCAGCTCACCACCCGTCGGGACAGGGGAGGTGACCCAGTACTTC | CASSPPVGTGEVTQYF
TRBJ2-3 | - | TRBV12-3/TRBV12-4 | - | TGTGCCAGCGTGTCCCTAGATACAGATACGCAGTATTTT | CASVSLDTDTQYF
TRBJ2-7 | - | TRBV5-3 | - | TGTGCCAGAAGCTTGGGCGTCTACGAGCAGTACTTC | CARSLGVYEQYF
TRBJ1-6 | - | TRBV19 | once | TGTGCCAGTAGTATGTTCGGGTCACCCCTCCACTTT | CASSMFGSPLHF
TRBJ1-4 | TRBD1 | TRBV7-8 | - | TGTGCCAGCAGTGGACAGGTCAACGGGGGTAATGAAAAACTGTTTTTT | CASSGQVNGGNEKLFF
TRBJ1-1 | - | TRBV28 | - | TGTGCCAACCGGACAGCTAAAGCTTTCTTT | CANRTAKAFF